This T cell receptor (beta chain) emerged from a study of blood T cell repertoires in COVID-19. Study overall: The United States, Italy and Spain were the sources of the acute and convalescent COVID-19 samples. In each case, the material was cDNA or gDNA derived from T cells, B-cell-depleted T cells, or PBMCs.

Sequencing used immunoSEQ multiplex PCR; TCRdb keeps in-frame clones, though not all of them. The repertoire holds about 210,000 clones, with approximately 85% as singletons. The CDR3 extends over 15 amino acids. Losses at the gene ends were 8 bases for V and 5 bases for J; bases not matched to a gene: 11. Germline V gives CDR1 SNHLY, CDR2 FYNNEI. Seattle patient enrollment occurred during active infection, with longitudinal follow-up thereafter. The sequencing input was peripheral blood. The genes are TRBV2 and TRBJ2-2; 7 bases map to TRBD2. The TCR comes from a woman in her 70s with COVID-19, enrolled during active disease. The CDR3 nucleotides read TGTGCCAGCCAAACCGGGCTAGCGGAAACCGGGGAGCTGTTTTTT. Translating gives CASQTGLAETGELFF.